This T cell receptor (beta chain) was observed in a study of T-cell reconstitution after alpha-beta-depleted transplantation in children. For this clonotype: The antigen remains undetermined.

The study, taken as a whole, reports: At the one-year point after transplant, T-cell counts and TCRbeta diversity were found to come mostly from T cells that had been newly produced. It was reported that alpha-beta T cells came from several hundred expanded graft clones (about two months after transplant).

Using unique molecular identifiers, the investigators prepared the TCRbeta library. TCRdb used MiXCR to reprocess the PCR reads, holding one entry per CDR3 protein. The data hold about 350,000 distinct CDR3 sequences, with roughly 17% observed a single time. The TCR comes from a male patient aged 2 to 10 who had a stem cell transplant for acute lymphoblastic leukemia, so the T cells may come from the graft donor. Sequenced here: PBMCs, mostly from graft donor cells, sampled 360 days after TCRalphabeta/CD19-depleted stem cell transplant.

CDR3 coding DNA: TGCAGTGCTAGAGATGGGACTAGAGGGGAAAACTACGAGCAGTACTTC. Amino acids: CSARDGTRGENYEQYF. The chain employs TRBV20-1 and TRBJ2-7; 8 nucleotides agree with TRBD2. Germline V lookup: CDR1 DFQATT, CDR2 SNEGSKA (reference sequence). The CDR3 loop spans 16 amino acids. The ends lost 0 bases at V and 3 bases at J; junction bases unmatched: 10.